These T cell receptor beta chains were read from a single sample in a study of T cell clusters in autoimmune cytopenias. TCRdb re-called the multiplex PCR reads; every CDR3 protein appears as one record, without DNA. This sample contains approximately 9,100 distinct CDR3 sequences. The sample comprised peripheral blood. The receptors derive from a human donor with an autoimmune cytopenia or autoimmune hepatitis (not recorded which). Both conserved end residues are part of each CDR3. Each record gives: V gene, clone size, CDR3 length, J gene, CDR3 protein. Some rows mark clone size as missing; the rest say once, few, many or name a class of expanded clone.

TRBV18	medium-sized	17	TRBJ2-6	CASSPPNTGPGANVLTF
TRBV7-9	NA	15	TRBJ2-1	CASSGGLAVNNEQFF
TRBV5-5	NA	16	TRBJ2-7	CASSLISGDLLQEQYF
TRBV6-5	medium-sized	16	TRBJ2-2	CASSEMGHGTTGELFF
TRBV14	NA	16	TRBJ2-7	CASSPMTGGLGHEQYF
TRBV29-1	NA	14	TRBJ1-2	CSVETLDRGLGYTF
TRBV5-5	medium-sized	15	TRBJ1-5	CASSLATTGDQPQHF
TRBV7-9	NA	16	TRBJ2-2	CASRGIGTKNTGELFF
TRBV24-1	NA	17	TRBJ2-1	CATSGAFGESSYNEQFF
TRBV12-3/TRBV12-4	NA	15	TRBJ1-2	CASSFQGNPLYGYTF
TRBV19	NA	15	TRBJ1-1	CASSIYGPANTEAFF
TRBV29-1	medium-sized	18	TRBJ2-3	CSVERGLAGGTSTDTQYF
TRBV20-1	NA	15	TRBJ2-1	CSAGRLAGGDNEQFF
TRBV6-5	medium-sized	12	TRBJ1-3	CASTTDGNTIYF
TRBV6-5	medium-sized	17	TRBJ2-2	CASSYRTSGANTGELFF
TRBV19	medium-sized	14	TRBJ2-3	CASGPMSATDTQYF
TRBV19	NA	15	TRBJ2-1	CASSISGGSYNEQFF
TRBV30	NA	16	TRBJ2-3	CAWSLSVGFSTDTQYF
TRBV27	medium-sized	13	TRBJ1-2	CASSLGQGGGYTF
TRBV5-5	NA	15	TRBJ2-7	CASSPASTSGYEQYF
TRBV28	NA	14	TRBJ2-5	CASSRDIFGETQYF
TRBV7-9	NA	13	TRBJ2-1	CASLMAAYNEQFF
TRBV29-1	large	13	TRBJ1-2	CSVDKGEDRVETF
TRBV7-7	NA	16	TRBJ2-5	CASSLDGVGGGETQYF
TRBV12-3/TRBV12-4	medium-sized	12	TRBJ2-7	CASRQAPARPHF
TRBV29-1	medium-sized	12	TRBJ2-7	CSVPTGAYEQYF
TRBV18	NA	16	TRBJ2-1	CASSPPIGSSHHEQFF
TRBV5-4	medium-sized	12	TRBJ2-1	CASSFQDREQFF
TRBV5-4	NA	19	TRBJ2-3	CASSSLDLFPRSSTDTQYF
TRBV27	medium-sized	13	TRBJ2-7	CASSRREGYEQYF
TRBV6-1	medium-sized	15	TRBJ2-2	CASTKGQGGPGELFF
TRBV10-2	NA	14	TRBJ2-7	CASGDSGWLGEQYF
TRBV14	NA	13	TRBJ2-7	CASSQVRGNEQYF
TRBV30	NA	13	TRBJ2-3	CAWTRLAADTQYF
TRBV6-5	NA	17	TRBJ2-2	CASKSPSGRAYTGELFF
TRBV6-1	medium-sized	14	TRBJ2-7	CASRLAGAAYEQYF
TRBV18	NA	13	TRBJ2-5	CASSPPVTETQYF
TRBV6-5	medium-sized	15	TRBJ2-2	CASSYEGRVTGELFF
TRBV19	NA	17	TRBJ1-5	CASWTGHLNLGRQPQHF
TRBV27	medium-sized	13	TRBJ1-2	CASSSNTPFGYTF
TRBV7-6	NA	16	TRBJ2-1	CASSLTRGSSGSEQFF
TRBV20-1	NA	13	TRBJ1-1	CSARKGMNTEAFF
TRBV6-5	NA	14	TRBJ1-1	CASSYLDRKLEAFF
TRBV6-1	medium-sized	15	TRBJ2-2	CASSEGTSGTGELFF
TRBV7-9	medium-sized	14	TRBJ2-2	CASSLVTDTGELFF
TRBV29-1	medium-sized	12	TRBJ1-1	CSVGTGNTEAFF
TRBV6-4	NA	14	TRBJ1-6	CASRTGGGLGPLHF
TRBV12-3/TRBV12-4	medium-sized	15	TRBJ1-1	CASSLSGQLNTEAFF
TRBV5-6	NA	12	TRBJ1-1	CASSLWSGEAFF
TRBV19	medium-sized	15	TRBJ1-2	CASSIAGLRLGGYTF
TRBV5-5	NA	14	TRBJ1-2	CASSLEGTGSGYTF
TRBV20-1	NA	12	TRBJ2-4	CSASTEGYEQYF
TRBV18	medium-sized	15	TRBJ2-7	CASSPPAGAAYEQYF
TRBV12-3/TRBV12-4	NA	14	TRBJ1-5	CASSLTGGREPQHF